The clone carrying this TCR beta chain has a handful of counts. CDR3 length equals 13 residues. Trimming removed 4 bases from V and 3 bases from J, with 13 bases in between. CDR1 and CDR2 (germline): DFQATT, SNEGSKA (reference sequence). The second PCR ran about 6 to 12 cycles with a sample-barcoded 5' primer and J-beta primers. TCRdb analysed the 5' RACE reads with MiXCR anew, one entry per CDR3 protein. The table records more than 500,000 distinct CDR3 sequences, about 28% of them present only once. The sample belongs to a study of blood T cells in healthy people across ages. These data are also associated with another study on T cells of mothers and their children.

V gene TRBV20-1 combines with J gene TRBJ2-7; tentatively, D is TRBD2 (5 bases). The sequenced material came from blood. The TCR sequence derives from a boy younger than 10 in good health. The CDR3 DNA reads TGCAGTGCTACCAGCGGACCGGTCTACGAGCAGTACTTC. It is translated as CSATSGPVYEQYF.